The present entry profiles one T cell receptor (beta chain) with its context. As yet, its antigen is unknown. These data originate in a study of glioma-infiltrating T cells after dendritic cell vaccination. In the study overall: Samples are from glioblastoma patients in Phase I and II dendritic cell vaccine trials.

The primer mix had 60 V beta and 13 J beta primers. Method: immunoSEQ multiplex PCR; TCRdb's copy keeps in-frame clones and lacks some. The data show about 95,000 clones, with roughly 84% seen just once and over 2.5% held by the top ten. Study results and caveats: Survival was not directly related to TCR clonality in these patients.

The sample was blood, taken before dendritic cell vaccination. This receptor was obtained from a human donor with glioblastoma.

This chain's CDR3 is CASSVSPRASRGPSYEQYF. DNA of the CDR3: TGTGCCAGCAGCGTATCCCCACGTGCCAGCAGGGGGCCGTCCTACGAGCAGTACTTC. The V gene is TRBV9, the J gene TRBJ2-7, with 8 bases identical to TRBD1. The length of the CDR3 is 19 residues. Germline V gene data show CDR1 as SGDLS and CDR2 as YYNGEE. Trimming cost V 1 base and J 1 base; bases outside gene matches: 16.